The clone carrying this T cell receptor (beta chain) was seen repeatedly, ten times or more. Its target is not known. It was from 2 million PBMCs stored at -80 C that the unsorted libraries were obtained. This entry belongs to a study of neurological immune-mediated disorders. In the study overall: Within the group of about 35 multiple sclerosis patients, approximately 30 were relapsing-remitting, while 3 were secondary progressive. Points from the study as a whole: The greatest TCR clonal expansion occurred in HTLV-1-associated myelopathy and the least in multiple sclerosis, which fell below healthy controls.

The method for making cDNA was 5'RACE, and it used 10-nucleotide random UMIs. A single record per CDR3 protein comes from TCRdb applying MiXCR to the 5' RACE reads. The table has about 55,000 distinct CDR3 sequences, 3.6% seen once. The sequence derives from a man aged 25 to 40 with multiple sclerosis. Sequenced sample: PBMCs.

The CDR3 spells CASRSQGARTGELFF. CDR3 bases: TGTGCCAGCAGGTCACAGGGGGCGCGGACCGGGGAGCTGTTTTTT. V is TRBV11-1 and J is TRBJ2-2; the match to TRBD1 covers 9 bases. Germline values: CDR1 SGHAT, CDR2 FQDESV (reference sequence). The CDR3 has 15 amino acids. V shed 6 bases, J shed 5 bases, and the junction held 7 bases outside the gene matches.